This T cell receptor (beta chain) emerged from a study of T-cell memory formation after mild COVID-19. Background on the study: Among the donors, TCR clusters were largely specific to each donor.

CDR3 length equals 15 residues. CDR1 is MNHEY and CDR2 is SVGEGT in the germline V gene. V was pared by 8 bases and J by 5 bases, with 13 bases of the junction left unmatched. TCRdb reanalysed the 5' RACE reads using MiXCR and keeps one entry per CDR3 protein. The table has 400,000 to 550,000 distinct CDR3 sequences, about 23% seen once; the top ten hold approximately 12%. There are a few counts of this clonotype. Its specificity is unknown. Whole-study results and caveats: There were some responding clones in pre-infection memory, which suggested that cross-reactive memory had joined.

This chain connects TRBV6-2 or TRBV6-3 to TRBJ2-5; 8 positions agree with TRBD2. This receptor was obtained from an adult woman who had mild COVID-19 (a few samples of this study predate the infection). Cell type and time point are not known. Sequences were obtained from PBMCs or a T cell subset sorted from them (not recorded which). This CDR3 is CASGSLAAAGETQYF. DNA of the CDR3: TGTGCCAGCGGTTCACTAGCGGCAGCAGGGGAGACCCAGTACTTC.